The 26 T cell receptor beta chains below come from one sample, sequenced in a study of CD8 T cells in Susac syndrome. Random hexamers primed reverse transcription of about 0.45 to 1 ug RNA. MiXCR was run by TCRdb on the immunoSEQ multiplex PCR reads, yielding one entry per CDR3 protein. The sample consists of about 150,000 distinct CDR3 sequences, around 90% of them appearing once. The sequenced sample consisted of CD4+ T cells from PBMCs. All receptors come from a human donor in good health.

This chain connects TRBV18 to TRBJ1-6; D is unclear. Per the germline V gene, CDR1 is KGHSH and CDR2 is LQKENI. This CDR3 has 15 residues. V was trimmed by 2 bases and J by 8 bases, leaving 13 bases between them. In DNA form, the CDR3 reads TGTGCCAGCTCACCAACCTTTCAAGCTGATTCACCCCTCCACTTT. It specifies CASSPTFQADSPLHF.

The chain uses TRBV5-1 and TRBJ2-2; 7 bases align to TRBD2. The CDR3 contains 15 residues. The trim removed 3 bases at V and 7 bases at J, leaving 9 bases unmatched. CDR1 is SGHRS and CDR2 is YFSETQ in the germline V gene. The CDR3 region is CASSSTGGSVGELFF. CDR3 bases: TGCGCCAGCAGCTCAACCGGGGGGTCGGTCGGGGAGCTGTTTTTT.

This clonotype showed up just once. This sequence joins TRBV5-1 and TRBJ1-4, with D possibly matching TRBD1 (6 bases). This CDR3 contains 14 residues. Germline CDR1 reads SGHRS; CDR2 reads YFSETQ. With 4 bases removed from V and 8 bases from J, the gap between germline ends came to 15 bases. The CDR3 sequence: CASSARDGGEKLFF. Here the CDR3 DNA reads TGCGCCAGCAGCGCCCGGGACGGGGGCGAAAAACTGTTTTTT.

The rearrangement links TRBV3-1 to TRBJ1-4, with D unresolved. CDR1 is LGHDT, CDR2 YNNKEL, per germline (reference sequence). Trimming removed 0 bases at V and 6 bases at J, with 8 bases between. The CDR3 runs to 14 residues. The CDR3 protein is CASSQEGTYEKLFF. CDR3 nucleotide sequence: TGTGCCAGCAGCCAAGAGGGTACTTATGAAAAACTGTTTTTT.

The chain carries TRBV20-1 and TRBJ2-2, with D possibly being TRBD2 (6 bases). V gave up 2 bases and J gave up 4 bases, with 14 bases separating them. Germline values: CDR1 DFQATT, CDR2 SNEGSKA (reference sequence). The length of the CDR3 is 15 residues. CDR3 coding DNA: TGCAGTGCTAGACCGGGTTCTAGCGCCACCGGGGAGCTGTTTTTT. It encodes CSARPGSSATGELFF.

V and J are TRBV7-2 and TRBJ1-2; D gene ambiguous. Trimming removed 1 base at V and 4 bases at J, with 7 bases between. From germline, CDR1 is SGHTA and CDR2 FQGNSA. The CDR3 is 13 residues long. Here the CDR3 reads CASSLGGIYGYTF. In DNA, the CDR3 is TGTGCCAGCAGCTTAGGGGGTATCTATGGCTACACCTTC. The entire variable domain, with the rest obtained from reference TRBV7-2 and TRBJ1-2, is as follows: GAGVSQSPSNKVTEKGKDVELRCDPISGHTALYWYRQSLGQGLEFLIYFQGNSAPDKSGLPSDRFSAERTGGSVSTLTIQRTQQEDSAVYLCASSLGGIYGYTFGSGTRLTVV.

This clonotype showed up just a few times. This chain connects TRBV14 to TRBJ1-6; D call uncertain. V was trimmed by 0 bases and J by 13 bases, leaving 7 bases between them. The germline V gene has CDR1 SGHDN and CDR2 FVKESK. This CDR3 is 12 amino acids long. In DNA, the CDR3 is TGTGCCAGCAGCCAAGATTACAGCCCCCTCCACTTT. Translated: CASSQDYSPLHF.

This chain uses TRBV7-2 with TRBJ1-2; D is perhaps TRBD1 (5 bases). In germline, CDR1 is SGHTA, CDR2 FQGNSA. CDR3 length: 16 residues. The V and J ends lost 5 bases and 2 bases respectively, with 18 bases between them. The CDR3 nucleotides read TGTGCCAGCAGCCCCCGGTCGGGCAGGGAAAACTATGGCTACACCTTC. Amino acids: CASSPRSGRENYGYTF.

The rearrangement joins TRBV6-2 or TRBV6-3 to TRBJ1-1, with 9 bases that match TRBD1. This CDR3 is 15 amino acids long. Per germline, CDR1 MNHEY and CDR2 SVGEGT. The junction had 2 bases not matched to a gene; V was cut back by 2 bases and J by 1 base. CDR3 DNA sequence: TGTGCCAGCAGTTACCAGGACAGGGGGAACACTGAAGCTTTCTTT. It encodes CASSYQDRGNTEAFF.

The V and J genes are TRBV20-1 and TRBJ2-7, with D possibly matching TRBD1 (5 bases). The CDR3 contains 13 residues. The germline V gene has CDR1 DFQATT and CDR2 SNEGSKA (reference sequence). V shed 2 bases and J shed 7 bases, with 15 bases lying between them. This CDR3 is CSARLSQVREQYF. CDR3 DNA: TGCAGTGCTAGACTCTCACAGGTTAGGGAGCAGTACTTC.

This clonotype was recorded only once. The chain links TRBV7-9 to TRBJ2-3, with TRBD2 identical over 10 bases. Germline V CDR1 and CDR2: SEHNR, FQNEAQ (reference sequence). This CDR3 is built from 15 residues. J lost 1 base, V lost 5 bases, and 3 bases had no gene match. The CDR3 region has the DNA TGTGCCAGCAGCCAAGGGACTAGCGGCACAGATACGCAGTATTTT. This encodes CASSQGTSGTDTQYF.

This chain's CDR3 is CASSLAKGRGSYGYTF. DNA of the CDR3: TGTGCCAGCAGCCTCGCTAAGGGCCGTGGTAGCTATGGCTACACCTTC. The chain joins TRBV9 to TRBJ1-2, with D uncertain. The CDR3 is 16 residues long. V was pared by 4 bases and J by 4 bases, with 20 bases between. Looked up from germline, CDR1 is SGDLS and CDR2 is YYNGEE. Variable domain in full (rest from reference TRBV9 and TRBJ1-2): DSGVTQTPKHLITATGQRVTLRCSPRSGDLSVYWYQQSLDQGLQFLIQYYNGEERAKGNILERFSAQQFPDLHSELNLSSLELGDSALYFCASSLAKGRGSYGYTFGSGTRLTVV.

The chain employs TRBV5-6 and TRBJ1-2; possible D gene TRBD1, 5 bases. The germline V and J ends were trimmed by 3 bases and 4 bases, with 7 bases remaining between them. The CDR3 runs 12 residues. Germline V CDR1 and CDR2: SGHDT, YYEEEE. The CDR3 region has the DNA TGTGCCAGCAGCTATGACAGCTATGGCTACACCTTC. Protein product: CASSYDSYGYTF.

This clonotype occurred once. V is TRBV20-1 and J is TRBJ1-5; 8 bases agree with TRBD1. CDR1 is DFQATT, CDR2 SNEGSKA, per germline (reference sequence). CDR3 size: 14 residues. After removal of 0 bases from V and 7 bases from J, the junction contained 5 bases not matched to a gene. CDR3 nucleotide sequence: TGCAGTGCTAGAGATGACAGGGGAGCCCAGCCCCAGCATTTT. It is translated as CSARDDRGAQPQHF.

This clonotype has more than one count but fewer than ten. The CDR3 here is CASSRGGQPQHF. The CDR3 bases are TGTGCCAGCAGCCGGGGTGGTCAGCCCCAGCATTTT. The V gene is TRBV6-5, the J gene TRBJ1-5; D call uncertain. Germline CDR1 and CDR2: MNHEY and SVGAGI. This CDR3 has 12 residues. The V gene lost 6 bases and the J gene lost 6 bases, with 9 bases spanning the gap.

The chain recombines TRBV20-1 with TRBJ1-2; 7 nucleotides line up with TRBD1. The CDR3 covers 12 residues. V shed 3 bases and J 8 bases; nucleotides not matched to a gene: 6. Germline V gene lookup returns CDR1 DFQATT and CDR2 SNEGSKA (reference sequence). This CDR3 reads CSARTGTGGYTF. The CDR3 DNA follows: TGCAGTGCTAGGACAGGGACGGGGGGCTACACCTTC.

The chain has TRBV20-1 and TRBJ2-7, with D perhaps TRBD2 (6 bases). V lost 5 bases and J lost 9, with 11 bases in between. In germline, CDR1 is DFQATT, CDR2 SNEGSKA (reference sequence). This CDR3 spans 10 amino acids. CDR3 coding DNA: TGCAGTGCTTACTTGCGGGGGCAGTACTTC. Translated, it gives CSAYLRGQYF.

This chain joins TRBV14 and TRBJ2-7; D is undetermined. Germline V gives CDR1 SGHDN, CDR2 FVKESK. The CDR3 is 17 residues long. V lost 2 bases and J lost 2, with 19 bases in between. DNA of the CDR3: TGTGCCAGCAGCCAATTTCGTCTCGCAGCCACCGCCTACGAGCAGTACTTC. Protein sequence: CASSQFRLAATAYEQYF.

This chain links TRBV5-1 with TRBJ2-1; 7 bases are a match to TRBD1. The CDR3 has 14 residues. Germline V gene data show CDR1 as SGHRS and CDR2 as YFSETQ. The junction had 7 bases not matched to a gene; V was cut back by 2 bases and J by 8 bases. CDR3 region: CASSFQQGKDEQFF. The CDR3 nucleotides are TGCGCCAGCAGCTTCCAACAGGGGAAGGATGAGCAGTTCTTC.

The CDR3 sequence is CSARDGSRRLRFNQPQHF. In DNA form, the CDR3 reads TGCAGTGCTAGAGATGGTTCCCGTCGGCTAAGATTCAATCAGCCCCAGCATTTT. The gene calls are TRBV20-1 and TRBJ1-5; D is ambiguous. The CDR3 consists of 18 residues. V was pared by 0 bases and J by 3 bases, with 21 bases between. In germline, CDR1 is DFQATT, CDR2 SNEGSKA (reference sequence).

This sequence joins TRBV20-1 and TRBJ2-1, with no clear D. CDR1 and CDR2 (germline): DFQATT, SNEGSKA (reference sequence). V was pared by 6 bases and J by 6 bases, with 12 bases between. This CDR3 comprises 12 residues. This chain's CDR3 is CSAGKRLNEQFF. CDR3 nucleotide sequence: TGCAGTGCGGGAAAGCGTCTCAATGAGCAGTTCTTC.

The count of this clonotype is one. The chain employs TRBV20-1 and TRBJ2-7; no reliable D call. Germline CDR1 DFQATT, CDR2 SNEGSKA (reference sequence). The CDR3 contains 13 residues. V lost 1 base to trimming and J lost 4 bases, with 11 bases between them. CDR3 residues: CSARGRILYEQYF. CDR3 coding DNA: TGCAGTGCTAGAGGTCGGATCTTATACGAGCAGTACTTC.

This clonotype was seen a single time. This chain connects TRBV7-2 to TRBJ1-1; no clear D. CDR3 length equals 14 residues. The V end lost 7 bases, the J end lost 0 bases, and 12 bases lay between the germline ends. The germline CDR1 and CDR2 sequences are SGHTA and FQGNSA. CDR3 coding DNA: TGTGCCAGCACCCAAAGGCGGGTGAACACTGAAGCTTTCTTT. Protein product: CASTQRRVNTEAFF.

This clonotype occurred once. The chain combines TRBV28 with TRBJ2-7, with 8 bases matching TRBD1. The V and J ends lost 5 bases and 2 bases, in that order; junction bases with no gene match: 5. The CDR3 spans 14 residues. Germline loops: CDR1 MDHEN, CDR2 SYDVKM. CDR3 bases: TGTGCCAGCAGTCCGCCGGACAGGGCCTACGAGCAGTACTTC. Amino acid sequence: CASSPPDRAYEQYF.

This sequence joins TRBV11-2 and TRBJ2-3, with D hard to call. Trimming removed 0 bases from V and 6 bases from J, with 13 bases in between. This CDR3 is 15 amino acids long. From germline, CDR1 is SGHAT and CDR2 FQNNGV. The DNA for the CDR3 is TGTGCCAGCAGCTTAGAGGCGTACTACCTGGATACGCAGTATTTT. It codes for CASSLEAYYLDTQYF. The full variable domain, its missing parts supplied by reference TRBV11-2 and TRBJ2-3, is EAGVAQSPRYKIIEKRQSVAFWCNPISGHATLYWYQQILGQGPKLLIQFQNNGVVDDSQLPKDRFSAERLKGVDSTLKIQPAKLEDSAVYLCASSLEAYYLDTQYFGPGTRLTVL.

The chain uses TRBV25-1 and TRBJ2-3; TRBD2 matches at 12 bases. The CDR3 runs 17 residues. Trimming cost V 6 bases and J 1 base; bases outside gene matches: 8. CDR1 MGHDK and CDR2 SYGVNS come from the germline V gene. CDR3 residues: CASSSFRTSGGTDTQYF. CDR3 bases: TGTGCCAGCAGCTCCTTCCGGACTAGCGGGGGCACAGATACGCAGTATTTT.